This T cell receptor beta chain was recovered during a study of lymphopenia after photon versus proton radiotherapy. To note about this clone: Its antigen is currently unknown. This specimen includes other DNA sequences encoding the same CDR3.

Germline CDR1 and CDR2: MNHNS and SASEGT. The CDR3 extends over 14 amino acids. V lost 1 base and J 5 bases, leaving 11 bases between the germline ends. The protocol was immunoSEQ multiplex PCR, while the TCRdb copy is restricted to in-frame clones and leaves out a portion. The data show some 55,000 clones, around 82% seen once. Study results and limitations: After the lymphocyte nadir, photon-treated repertoires showed oligoclonal expansion, especially of CD8+ Temra cells. Under photons, naive T cells and diversity fell while effector/memory populations rose. Better survival with proton therapy was suggested as possible, not demonstrated.

The sequence was collected from a man aged 45-65 years with gastric cancer. The sequencing used peripheral blood, collected from a patient treated with photon-based radiotherapy. This chain uses TRBV6-1 with TRBJ1-2; D possibly corresponds to TRBD1 (5 bases). The CDR3 coding sequence is TGTGCCAGCAGTGAAGGGACGGGACTTTATGGCTACACCTTC. Amino acids: CASSEGTGLYGYTF.